Detailed here is one T cell receptor (beta chain). Its antigen is unknown. No base quality information exists; no much larger clone differs at one position. The source of the sample is a study of T cell responses to AZD1222 COVID-19 vaccine (dated by TCRdb to 2020 to 2023). With respect to the entire study: Because spike-specific TCR depth and breadth did not differ between the two schedules, AZD1222 recipients who got a second dose at roughly 4 weeks were pooled with those who got a second dose at roughly 12 weeks. TCR sequencing was performed for approximately 240 trial participants, of whom about 200 were given two doses of AZD1222 and some 26 were given two doses of MenACWY control vaccine. Trial participants were enrolled by age into 18-55, 56-69 and 70-plus year subgroups, with 148, 28 and 57 TCR-sequenced participants respectively.

The paper as a whole reports these results and caveats: The 56-69-year group was small, and its depth increase did not reach significance, likely because of low power. Most participants were white British and females outnumbered males, and the authors suggested that clonal diversity may have been underestimated. Because no samples from the day 14 peak response were available, repertoires could be characterized only after the peak T cell response. CD4 TCRs associated with the vaccine covered the entire spike protein, and the dominant responses were in regions 160-218 and 743-854. Spike-specific TCR breadth and depth rose significantly after two AZD1222 doses compared with day 0 and with MenACWY recipients. Nearly half of unique spike-specific TCRs reportedly recognized epitopes outside regions mutated in the B.1.351 and B.1.1.7 variants. Conclusions about previously exposed vaccinees are limited, since just 6 or 7 AZD1222 recipients were seropositive for SARS-CoV-2 at baseline.

Interpreted using the paper, the time point label stands for: baseline before first vaccination. Vaccinee samples were obtained from the UK trials COV001 and COV002, which included a single-blind randomized controlled phase 2/3 trial of AZD1222 (ChAdOx1 nCoV-19) in healthy adults. Trial participant PBMC samples were collected at day 0 and day 28 after the second dose for TCRbeta chain sequencing. The CDR3 regions of human TCRbeta chains were analyzed by immunosequencing. Under the source paper's analysis protocol: Repertoire TCRs were matched against a reference library of SARS-CoV-2-specific TCRs generated with the MIRA antigen-specificity platform. Breadth was defined as the fraction of unique TCRs that were SARS-CoV-2-associated. Depth was defined as the fraction of total T cells that were SARS-CoV-2-associated. Using the MIRA data, each spike-specific TCR was mapped to the spike region that the TCR reacts to and placed in a CD4 or CD8 class. Log10-transformed breadth and depth values were compared by one-way ANOVA with Sidak's multiple comparisons tests. TCRdb mirrors the immuneACCESS table, restricted to in-frame sequences. Some clones are absent from its copies; in checked studies, under half trace to an unresolved V gene, and the reason for the others is unknown. The V and J calls and clone size are taken from that table; D and trimming were inferred from the DNA. This sample has under 150,000 clones in its table, and approximately 92% of those were observed once. The ten largest clones capture roughly 5% of the sample.

The sequenced sample was peripheral blood, obtained on day 0 of AZD1222 vaccination. The origin of this receptor is an adult in good health.

The CDR3 protein is CSVPAGGWGTQYF. The nucleotide sequence is given as TGCAGCGTCCCGGCGGGGGGATGGGGGACCCAGTACTTC. Recombination linked TRBV29-1 to TRBJ2-5; 8 of the junction bases match TRBD2. Trimming accounts for 6 bases at V and 7 bases at J, while the number of junction bases matched to no gene is 10. The cysteine opens and the phenylalanine closes a CDR3 of 13 amino acids. Left in the record is the CDR3 DNA by itself, 39 bases read in frame from the first base. Taken from the germline V gene, the CDR1 and CDR2 loops are SQVTM and ANQGSEA.